A selection of T cell receptor beta chains follows, all from one sample in a study of blood T cells in healthy people across ages. TCRdb redid the calling of the 5' RACE reads with MiXCR, one entry per CDR3 protein. The data contain more than 700,000 distinct CDR3 sequences, around half of them singletons. Sequencing was done on a sample of blood. These receptors came from a man older than 75 in good health. Both conserved end residues are part of each CDR3. D genes are given only for firm matches. Part of the rows lack a size; the others show once, few, many or a class for expanded clones.

CDR3 DNA	CDR3 protein	V gene	clone size	J gene	D gene
TGTGCCAGCAGCTTAGGGAGACTAGCGGGGAGCTCTTACGAGCAGTACTTC	CASSLGRLAGSSYEQYF	TRBV11-1	.	TRBJ2-7	TRBD2
TGTGCCAGCAGCCACCTTGGGACAGCGAGCTCCTACGAGCAGTACTTC	CASSHLGTASSYEQYF	TRBV6-2/TRBV6-3	.	TRBJ2-7	TRBD1
TGTGCCAGCAGCTTAGTCCAGCGGTCCCAAGAGACCCAGTACTTC	CASSLVQRSQETQYF	TRBV7-2	.	TRBJ2-5	.
TGCAGTGCTAGAGTGGGGACAGGGGTTCAGCCCCAGCATTTT	CSARVGTGVQPQHF	TRBV20-1	.	TRBJ1-5	TRBD1
TGTGCCAGCAGCACGGGGACTAGCGGGACATTCGATACGCAGTATTTT	CASSTGTSGTFDTQYF	TRBV7-6	.	TRBJ2-3	TRBD2
TGTGCCACCAGCAGAGACCTAGCGGGAGCTCACCTGGGGTACTTC	CATSRDLAGAHLGYF	TRBV15	few	TRBJ2-7	TRBD2
TGCAGTGTCCCGAGGTCCGGGAATCAGCCCCAGCATTTT	CSVPRSGNQPQHF	TRBV20-1	few	TRBJ1-5	.
TGCAGTGCTAGAGATCTGTGGGGGAGTGAGCAGTTCTTC	CSARDLWGSEQFF	TRBV20-1	.	TRBJ2-1	.
TGTGCCAGCAGCTTAGTCCCGCAGGGAATCGGCTACGAGCAGTACTTC	CASSLVPQGIGYEQYF	TRBV11-2	.	TRBJ2-7	.
TGTGCCAGCAGCCCGGTGGGTGTAGCGGGTTTGACTGAGCAGTTCTTC	CASSPVGVAGLTEQFF	TRBV6-1	few	TRBJ2-1	TRBD2
TGTGCCAGCAGCCCCTCAGGAGGGGGAACCGGGGAGCTGTTTTTT	CASSPSGGGTGELFF	TRBV14	.	TRBJ2-2	.
TGCGCCAGCAGCCACCCGGGACAGGGTGGGCACGAGCAGTACTTC	CASSHPGQGGHEQYF	TRBV4-1	.	TRBJ2-7	TRBD1
TGTGCCAGCAGTGTTGACAGGGGGCCCGAGACCCAGTACTTC	CASSVDRGPETQYF	TRBV2	.	TRBJ2-5	TRBD1
TGCAGTGCGGGTAAGACAGGGAGGAACACTGAAGCTTTCTTT	CSAGKTGRNTEAFF	TRBV20-1	.	TRBJ1-1	TRBD1
TGCGCCAGCAGCCCGAATGGGGGATCCTACGAGCAGTACTTC	CASSPNGGSYEQYF	TRBV5-1	.	TRBJ2-7	.
TGTGCCAGCAGGGGACAGGGGGCGGATAATTCACCCCTCCACTTT	CASRGQGADNSPLHF	TRBV28	.	TRBJ1-6	TRBD1
TGTGCCAGCACGGGGGGGGCTAGCGACCGTAACAGTGAGCAGTTCTTC	CASTGGASDRNSEQFF	TRBV6-1	.	TRBJ2-1	TRBD2
TGCAGTGCTAGAGGTCCTAGCGGTGGGGCAGATACGCAGTATTTT	CSARGPSGGADTQYF	TRBV20-1	.	TRBJ2-3	TRBD2
TGTGCCAGCAGCTTAAGAGCGGGAGGGCCTCGGGAGCAGTTCTTC	CASSLRAGGPREQFF	TRBV7-3	.	TRBJ2-1	TRBD2
TGTGCCAGCAGTTTTAGCGGGGAGGGCTACGAGCAGTACTTC	CASSFSGEGYEQYF	TRBV6-2/TRBV6-3	few	TRBJ2-7	TRBD2
TGTGCCAGCAGTGCCGCCCTGGCCAATGAGCAGTTCTTC	CASSAALANEQFF	TRBV6-2/TRBV6-3	few	TRBJ2-1	.
TGTGCCAGCAGGGCCATGCAGGGGCAGTTCTTC	CASRAMQGQFF	TRBV6-5	.	TRBJ2-1	.
TGTGCCAGCAGTTTGAGACTAGCGGGAGGCGAGCAGTACTTC	CASSLRLAGGEQYF	TRBV12-3/TRBV12-4	.	TRBJ2-7	TRBD2
TGTGCCAGCAGCTTGAGGGGCGTGGGAAGGCAGCCCCAGCATTTT	CASSLRGVGRQPQHF	TRBV6-1	.	TRBJ1-5	.
TGTGCCAGCAGAGGCAGGGAGGTACATGGCTACACCTTC	CASRGREVHGYTF	TRBV12-3/TRBV12-4	.	TRBJ1-2	.
TGCAGCGTTGATCTGGGTGCCACTGAAGCTTTCTTT	CSVDLGATEAFF	TRBV29-1	once	TRBJ1-1	.
TGTGCCAGCAGCCCCGGGACACCCTCCTACGAGCAGTACTTC	CASSPGTPSYEQYF	TRBV7-9	.	TRBJ2-7	.
TGTGCCAGCAGCCAAGACCCCCCGGATACGCAGTATTTT	CASSQDPPDTQYF	TRBV3-1	many	TRBJ2-3	.
TGCAGCGTTCTGTTGGCCGTATCCTTCCAGGAGACCCAGTACTTC	CSVLLAVSFQETQYF	TRBV29-1	.	TRBJ2-5	.
TGTGCCAGCAGTGACAGGGGGCGAGCTAATGAAAAACTGTTTTTT	CASSDRGRANEKLFF	TRBV2	.	TRBJ1-4	TRBD1
TGCAGTGCCCTAGGAAGGAGCTCCTACGAGCAGTACTTC	CSALGRSSYEQYF	TRBV20-1	few	TRBJ2-7	.
TGCAGCGCCTGGGACAGCCAGATTGAAGCTTTCTTT	CSAWDSQIEAFF	TRBV29-1	.	TRBJ1-1	TRBD1
TGCAGCGCCAGCCTAGTTGGCGGGAGGGCCCTAAATGAGCAGTTCTTC	CSASLVGGRALNEQFF	TRBV29-1	few	TRBJ2-1	TRBD2
TGTGCCAGCAGCTCACGGCCCTCGGGTGAAGCTTTCTTT	CASSSRPSGEAFF	TRBV7-2	few	TRBJ1-1	.
TGTGCCACCTTATCGGAGGCCTACGAGCAGTACTTC	CATLSEAYEQYF	TRBV10-3	few	TRBJ2-7	.
TGCGCCAGCAGCTCGGGACATACTAACCCTAATGAGCAGTTCTTC	CASSSGHTNPNEQFF	TRBV5-1	.	TRBJ2-1	.
TGTGCCAGCAGTGACTCGAGTCTCGGGAGATCGGGTGAGCAGTTCTTC	CASSDSSLGRSGEQFF	TRBV6-4	.	TRBJ2-1	.
TGCAGTGCTCCATCGCAGGCGGGGCGGTTCTTC	CSAPSQAGRFF	TRBV20-1	.	TRBJ2-1	.
TGTGCCAGCAGTTTTGTTGGACCTCCCTACGAGCAGTACTTC	CASSFVGPPYEQYF	TRBV28	few	TRBJ2-7	.
TGTGCCATCGGGGCGGTTGGAACTGAAGCTTTCTTT	CAIGAVGTEAFF	TRBV10-3	.	TRBJ1-1	.
TGCGCCAGCAGCTGGGGCTACGGGACAATTGAAGAGACCCAGTACTTC	CASSWGYGTIEETQYF	TRBV5-1	.	TRBJ2-5	.
TGCGCCAGCAGCAAACTGTTTCCAGCTAGCGGGATGGCCCTCAATGAGCAGTTCTTC	CASSKLFPASGMALNEQFF	TRBV5-1	.	TRBJ2-1	TRBD2
TGTGCCAGCAGTGGGACTAGCGGGGGTGAGCAGTTCTTC	CASSGTSGGEQFF	TRBV9	many	TRBJ2-1	TRBD2
TGCAGTGCTAGACACACTAGCGGGGCTTCCAATGAGCAGTACTTC	CSARHTSGASNEQYF	TRBV20-1	.	TRBJ2-7	TRBD2
TGTGCCAGCAGCGTAGTAGGCGGGACGGTTATCGGCCCCAACACTGAAGCTTTCTTT	CASSVVGGTVIGPNTEAFF	TRBV9	.	TRBJ1-1	.
TGCGCCAGCAGCTTGGAGGCAGGCTCTGGCTACACCTTC	CASSLEAGSGYTF	TRBV5-1	.	TRBJ1-2	.
TGTGCCACCGGAGGGCACTCCTACGAGCAGTACTTC	CATGGHSYEQYF	TRBV24-1	.	TRBJ2-7	.
TGTGCCGCCAGTGATACGGGACAGGGATATCCCGAGCAGTTCTTC	CAASDTGQGYPEQFF	TRBV24-1	.	TRBJ2-1	TRBD1
TGTGCCAGCAGTGAATTAGGGTCTGAAGCTTTCTTT	CASSELGSEAFF	TRBV6-1	few	TRBJ1-1	.
TGTGCCAGCAGTGGGTATAAGGAGGACAGGGGTAATTCGGAGACCCAGTACTTC	CASSGYKEDRGNSETQYF	TRBV12-3/TRBV12-4	.	TRBJ2-5	TRBD1
TGTGCCAGCAGTCTGGGACAACATAATTCACCCCTCCACTTT	CASSLGQHNSPLHF	TRBV12-3/TRBV12-4	few	TRBJ1-6	.
TGTGCCAGCTCACCCGTAGGTATCTACAATGAGCAGTTCTTC	CASSPVGIYNEQFF	TRBV18	.	TRBJ2-1	.